Sequencing of this T cell receptor (beta chain) was carried out in a study of T-cell reconstitution after alpha-beta-depleted transplantation in children. Unique molecular identifiers tagged the TCRbeta library. TCRdb processed the PCR reads anew with MiXCR; each CDR3 protein has one entry. The table shows some 290,000 distinct CDR3 sequences, with around 9.6% occurring only once. The CDR3 loop spans 15 amino acids. Germline V gene data show CDR1 as SEHNR and CDR2 as FQNEAQ (reference sequence). V was cut by 7 bases and J by 0 bases, with 12 bases left in between. There are a few counts of this clonotype.

The clonotype comes from a human donor who donated a stem cell graft to a child with SCID. The genes are TRBV7-9 and TRBJ2-2; the D gene is possibly TRBD2 (6 bases). Sequencing was performed on PBMCs from the stem cell graft donor, taken from the stem cell graft. The CDR3 coding sequence is TGTGCCAGCAACGTCGGGGGTCCGAACACCGGGGAGCTGTTTTTT. As protein: CASNVGGPNTGELFF.